This T cell receptor (beta chain) was sequenced for a study of blood T cell repertoires in COVID-19. Overall study: T cells, B-cell-depleted T cells, or PBMCs provided the cDNA or gDNA that served as material.

In the original analysis: Amplified reference gene primers provided the basis for estimating nucleated cell counts. Assay: immunoSEQ multiplex PCR; the TCRdb copy retains only in-frame clones and omits some. That table gives V, J and clone size, and the DNA gave D and trimming. This sample has 170,000 or so clones, with 75% to 90% found just once. CDR1 MNHEY and CDR2 SVGEGT come from the germline V gene. CDR3 length: 15 residues. V lost 4 bases, J lost 5 bases, and 9 bases stayed unmatched. The V and J genes are TRBV6-2 or TRBV6-3 and TRBJ2-5; 8 nucleotides agree with TRBD2. The sequenced sample consisted of peripheral blood. The receptor was derived from a woman aged 60-70 years with acute or convalescent COVID-19. Written as DNA, the CDR3 is TGTGCCAGCAGTTTTACGGGACTAGTGCGGGAGACCCAGTACTTC. This gives the protein CASSFTGLVRETQYF.